The clone carrying this T cell receptor beta chain appeared a single time. Noted time point: peripheral blood 6 weeks after treatment start. The record originates from a study of PD-L1 blockade in urothelial cancer. Study-level background: At 3 weeks after treatment start (second dose) and again at 6 weeks, blood was analyzed.

Profiled with immunoSEQ multiplex PCR; TCRdb holds only in-frame clones, not every one. The table has under 25,000 clones, roughly 89% seen once. V dropped 4 bases and J dropped 2; count of bases not matched to a gene: 4. Per germline, CDR1 SQVTM and CDR2 ANQGSEA. The CDR3 is 14 amino acids. The V gene is TRBV29-1, the J gene TRBJ2-3; 9 bases agree with TRBD2. The receptor was derived from a woman aged 55-69 years with urothelial cancer. This specimen consisted of PBMCs, obtained around atezolizumab (anti-PD-L1) treatment. CDR3 sequence reads: CSVVAGDFTDTQYF. The CDR3 DNA sequence: TGCAGCGTTGTAGCGGGGGATTTCACAGATACGCAGTATTTT.